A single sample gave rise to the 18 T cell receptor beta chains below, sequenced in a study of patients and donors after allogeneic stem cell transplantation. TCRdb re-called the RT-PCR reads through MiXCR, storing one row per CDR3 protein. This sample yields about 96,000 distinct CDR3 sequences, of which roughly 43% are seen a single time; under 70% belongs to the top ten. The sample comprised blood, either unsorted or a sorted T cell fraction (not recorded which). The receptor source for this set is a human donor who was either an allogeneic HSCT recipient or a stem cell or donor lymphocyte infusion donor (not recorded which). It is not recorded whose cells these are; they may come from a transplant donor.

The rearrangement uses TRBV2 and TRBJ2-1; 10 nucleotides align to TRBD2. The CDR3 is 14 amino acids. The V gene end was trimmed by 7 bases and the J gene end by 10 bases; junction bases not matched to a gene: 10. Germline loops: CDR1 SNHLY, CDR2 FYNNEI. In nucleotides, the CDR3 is TGTGCCAGCATCAGGACTAGCGGCTTTGGGGAGCAGTTCTTC. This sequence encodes CASIRTSGFGEQFF.

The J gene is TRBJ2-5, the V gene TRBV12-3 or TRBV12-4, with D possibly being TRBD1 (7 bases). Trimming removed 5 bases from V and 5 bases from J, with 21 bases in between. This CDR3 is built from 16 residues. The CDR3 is CASSAKQGFAGETQYF. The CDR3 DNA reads TGTGCCAGCAGTGCGAAACAGGGGTTCGCGGGGGAGACCCAGTACTTC.

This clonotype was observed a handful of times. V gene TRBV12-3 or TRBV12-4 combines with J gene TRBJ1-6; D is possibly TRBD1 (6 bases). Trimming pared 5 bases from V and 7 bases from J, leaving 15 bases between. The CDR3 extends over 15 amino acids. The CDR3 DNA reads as TGTGCCAGCAGTATTTCAGGGGTCCTCAATTCACCCCTCCACTTT. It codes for CASSISGVLNSPLHF.

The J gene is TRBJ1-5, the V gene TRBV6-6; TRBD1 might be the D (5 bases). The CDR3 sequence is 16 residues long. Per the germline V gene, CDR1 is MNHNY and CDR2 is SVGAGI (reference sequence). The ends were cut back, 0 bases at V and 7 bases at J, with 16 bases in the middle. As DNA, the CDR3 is TGTGCCAGCAGTTACTCCCCCGGGGACGGCGAGCAGCCCCAGCATTTT. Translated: CASSYSPGDGEQPQHF.

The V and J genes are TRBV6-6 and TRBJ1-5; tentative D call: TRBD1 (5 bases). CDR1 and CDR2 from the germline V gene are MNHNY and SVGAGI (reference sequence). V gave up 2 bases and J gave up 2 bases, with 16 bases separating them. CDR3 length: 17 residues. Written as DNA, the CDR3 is TGTGCCAGCAGTTACCTAAGTGGGGGGTTTGGCAATCAGCCCCAGCATTTT. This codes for CASSYLSGGFGNQPQHF.

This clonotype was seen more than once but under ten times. The CDR3 sequence is CASSRRRTDYGYTF. CDR3 coding DNA: TGCGCCAGCAGCCGCAGACGGACAGACTATGGCTACACCTTC. The chain employs TRBV4-3 and TRBJ1-2; tentatively, D is TRBD1 (6 bases). The ends were cut back, 4 bases at V and 3 bases at J, with 12 bases in the middle. The CDR3 sequence is 14 residues long. CDR1 and CDR2 (germline): LGHNA, YSLEER.

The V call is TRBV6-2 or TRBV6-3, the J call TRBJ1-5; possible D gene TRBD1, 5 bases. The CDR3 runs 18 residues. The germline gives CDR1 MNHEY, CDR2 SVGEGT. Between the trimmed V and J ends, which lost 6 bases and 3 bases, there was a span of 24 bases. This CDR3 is CASRPLDRSGPLNQPQHF. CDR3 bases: TGTGCCAGCAGGCCCCTCGACAGATCGGGGCCCCTCAATCAGCCCCAGCATTTT.

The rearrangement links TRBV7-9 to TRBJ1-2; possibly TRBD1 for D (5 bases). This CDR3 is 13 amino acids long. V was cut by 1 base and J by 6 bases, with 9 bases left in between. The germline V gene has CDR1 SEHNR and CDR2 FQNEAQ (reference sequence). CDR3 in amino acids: CASSLDRSNGYTF. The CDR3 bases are TGTGCCAGCAGCTTAGACAGGTCCAATGGCTACACCTTC.

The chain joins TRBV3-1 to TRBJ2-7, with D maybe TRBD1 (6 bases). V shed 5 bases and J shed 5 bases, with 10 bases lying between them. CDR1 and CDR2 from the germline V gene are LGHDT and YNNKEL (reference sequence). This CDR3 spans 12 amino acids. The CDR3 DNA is TGTGCCAGCAGCACACAGGGCCACGAGCAGTACTTC. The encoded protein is CASSTQGHEQYF.

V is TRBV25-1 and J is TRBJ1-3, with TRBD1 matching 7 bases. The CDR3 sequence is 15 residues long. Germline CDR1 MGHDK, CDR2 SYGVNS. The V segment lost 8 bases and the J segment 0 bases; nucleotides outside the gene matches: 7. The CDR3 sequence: CASLKTGNSGNTIYF. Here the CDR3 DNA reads TGTGCCAGCCTTAAGACAGGGAACTCTGGAAACACCATATATTTT.

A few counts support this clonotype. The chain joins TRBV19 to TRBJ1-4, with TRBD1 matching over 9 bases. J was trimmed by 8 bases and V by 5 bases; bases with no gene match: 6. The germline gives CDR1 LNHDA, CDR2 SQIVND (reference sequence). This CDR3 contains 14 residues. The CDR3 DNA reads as TGTGCCAGTAGTGTCCGGGACAGGGACGAAAAACTGTTTTTT. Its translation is CASSVRDRDEKLFF.

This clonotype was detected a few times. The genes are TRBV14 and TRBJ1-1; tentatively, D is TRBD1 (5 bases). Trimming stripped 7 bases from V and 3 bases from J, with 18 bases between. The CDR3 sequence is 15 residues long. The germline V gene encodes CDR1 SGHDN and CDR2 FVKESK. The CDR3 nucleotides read TGTGCCAGCAAAATGGGGACGGGGCTAGACACTGAAGCTTTCTTT. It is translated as CASKMGTGLDTEAFF.

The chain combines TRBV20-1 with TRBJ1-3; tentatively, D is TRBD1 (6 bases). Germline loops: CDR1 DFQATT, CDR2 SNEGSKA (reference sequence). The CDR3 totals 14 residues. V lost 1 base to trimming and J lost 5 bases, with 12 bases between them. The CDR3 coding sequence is TGCAGTGCTAGAGGCCTCAGGGGAAGAAACACCATATATTTT. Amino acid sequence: CSARGLRGRNTIYF.

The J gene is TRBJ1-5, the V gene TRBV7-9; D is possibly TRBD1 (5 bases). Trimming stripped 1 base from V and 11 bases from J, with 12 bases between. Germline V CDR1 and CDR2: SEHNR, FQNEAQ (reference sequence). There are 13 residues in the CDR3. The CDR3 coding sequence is TGTGCCAGCAGCTTAGGGCAGGGCCAGGCCCAGCATTTT. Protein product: CASSLGQGQAQHF.

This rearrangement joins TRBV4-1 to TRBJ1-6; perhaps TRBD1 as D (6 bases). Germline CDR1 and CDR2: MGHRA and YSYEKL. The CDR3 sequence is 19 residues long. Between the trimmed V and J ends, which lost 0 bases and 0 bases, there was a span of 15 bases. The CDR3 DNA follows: TGCGCCAGCAGCCAAGACGGGGGGGCTCCCCTCTCCTATAATTCACCCCTCCACTTT. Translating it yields CASSQDGGAPLSYNSPLHF.

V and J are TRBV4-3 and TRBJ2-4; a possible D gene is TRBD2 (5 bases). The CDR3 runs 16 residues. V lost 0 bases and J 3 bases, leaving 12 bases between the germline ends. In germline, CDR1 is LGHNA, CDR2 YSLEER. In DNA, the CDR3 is TGCGCCAGCAGCCAAGAGCCCTTGGGAGTCAAAAACATTCAGTACTTC. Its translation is CASSQEPLGVKNIQYF.

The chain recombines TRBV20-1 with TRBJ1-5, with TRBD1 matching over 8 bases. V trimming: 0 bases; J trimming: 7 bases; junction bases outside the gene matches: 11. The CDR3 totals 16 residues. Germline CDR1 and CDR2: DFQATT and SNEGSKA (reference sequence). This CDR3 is CSARESGRGLRQPQHF. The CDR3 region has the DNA TGCAGTGCTAGAGAATCTGGCAGGGGGCTAAGACAGCCCCAGCATTTT.

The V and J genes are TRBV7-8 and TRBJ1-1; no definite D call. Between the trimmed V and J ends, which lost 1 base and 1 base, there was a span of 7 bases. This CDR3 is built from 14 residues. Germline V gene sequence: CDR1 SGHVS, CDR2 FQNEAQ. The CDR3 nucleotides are TGTGCCAGCAGCTTAGGTCGCCAGAACACTGAAGCTTTCTTT. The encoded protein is CASSLGRQNTEAFF.